These T cell receptor beta chains were read from a single sample in a study of OX40 agonist ivuxolimab in advanced cancers. The assay was immunoSEQ multiplex PCR, and TCRdb's table has in-frame clones only and misses some. The sample records over 10,000 clones, 84% being singletons. Sequenced here: CD4+ or CD8+ T cells sorted from blood, sampled in a trial of the OX40 agonist ivuxolimab. The source is an adult with an advanced solid tumor such as melanoma, head and neck, liver or kidney cancer. CDR3s include the opening cysteine and the closing phenylalanine or tryptophan. D genes are given only for firm matches. A row's size may be missing; if present it is once, few, many or a size class.

TRBJ2-7 | TRBV2 | TRBD2 | - | CASRATLAGLSYEQYF
TRBJ2-5 | TRBV7-8 | - | once | CASSPRSSAFQETQYF
TRBJ2-3 | TRBV5-4 | - | - | CASSHTTDTQYF
TRBJ1-3 | TRBV2 | - | - | CASSESGVFSGNTIYF
TRBJ1-4 | TRBV27 | - | - | CASSSRSRDGEKLFF
TRBJ1-2 | TRBV11-3 | - | - | CASSSRESNYGYTF
TRBJ2-7 | TRBV5-6 | TRBD2 | - | CASSPGLGSYEQYF
TRBJ2-7 | TRBV4-1 | TRBD1 | - | CASSQDGRGNLEQYF
TRBJ2-3 | TRBV19 | - | - | CASSLVAADTQYF
TRBJ2-1 | TRBV7-3 | - | few | CASSLSQGDNEQFF
TRBJ2-3 | TRBV5-1 | - | - | CASSLMTGAGTDTQYF
TRBJ1-1 | TRBV6-5 | - | once | CASRKRLNTEAFF
TRBJ2-3 | TRBV11-2 | - | - | CASSFTGTQYF
TRBJ2-7 | TRBV6-5 | - | - | CASSYDSSYEQYF
TRBJ2-2 | TRBV30 | - | - | CAWGPGELFF
TRBJ1-1 | TRBV19 | - | - | CASSVGGGMNTEAFF
TRBJ1-4 | TRBV18 | - | once | CASSPRFGEGTNEKLFF
TRBJ2-5 | TRBV4-1 | TRBD1 | - | CASSRTLWTGVKTQYF
TRBJ2-1 | TRBV9 | TRBD2 | medium-sized | CASSVDSGSENEQFF
TRBJ2-2 | TRBV9 | - | - | CASSEEGGTGELFF
TRBJ2-1 | TRBV14 | - | once | CASSLTSSYNEQFF
TRBJ1-1 | TRBV7-9 | - | - | CASSLVRQIEAFF
TRBJ2-7 | TRBV7-9 | TRBD2 | - | CASSLGGLAGPGYEQYF
TRBJ1-2 | TRBV4-1 | - | - | CASSPGRLGYGYTF
TRBJ2-7 | TRBV2 | - | - | CASYKLGSYEQYF
TRBJ1-1 | TRBV13 | - | - | CASSLGGMNTEAFF
TRBJ1-5 | TRBV28 | TRBD1 | - | CASSGRKSGTGVQPQHF
TRBJ2-2 | TRBV7-9 | - | medium-sized | CASSLALQGRAGELFF
TRBJ2-3 | TRBV27 | - | once | CASSSNPLDTQYF
TRBJ1-2 | TRBV30 | TRBD1 | - | CAWSPGQGRYGYTF
TRBJ2-7 | TRBV6-6 | TRBD2 | - | CASSYVSGIYEQYF
TRBJ1-2 | TRBV6-5 | - | - | CASSYSNSGYTF